This TCR beta chain emerged from a study of CD8 T cells in ankylosing spondylitis. TCRdb itself ran the 5' RACE reads through MiXCR, one entry per CDR3 protein. This table has about 460,000 distinct CDR3 sequences, approximately 5% appearing once. Findings and caveats of the study: What seemed typical of ankylosing spondylitis blood was a TCR beta motif built from about eight highly homologous variants. A CD8+ phenotype characterized the disease-linked clones, which were relatively rare in peripheral blood.

The CDR3 length is 14 residues. The V gene lost 4 bases and the J gene lost 4 bases, with 11 bases spanning the gap. Per germline, CDR1 KGHSH and CDR2 LQKENI. As concerns this clonotype: The antigen remains undetermined.

The TCR originated in a male donor with ankylosing spondylitis. Sequences were obtained from blood, either unsorted or a sorted T cell fraction (not recorded which). V is TRBV18 and J is TRBJ2-1, with D tentatively TRBD2 (6 bases). CDR3 in amino acids: CASSRGDLYNEQFF. CDR3 sequence (DNA): TGTGCCAGCTCACGGGGGGACTTATACAATGAGCAGTTCTTC.